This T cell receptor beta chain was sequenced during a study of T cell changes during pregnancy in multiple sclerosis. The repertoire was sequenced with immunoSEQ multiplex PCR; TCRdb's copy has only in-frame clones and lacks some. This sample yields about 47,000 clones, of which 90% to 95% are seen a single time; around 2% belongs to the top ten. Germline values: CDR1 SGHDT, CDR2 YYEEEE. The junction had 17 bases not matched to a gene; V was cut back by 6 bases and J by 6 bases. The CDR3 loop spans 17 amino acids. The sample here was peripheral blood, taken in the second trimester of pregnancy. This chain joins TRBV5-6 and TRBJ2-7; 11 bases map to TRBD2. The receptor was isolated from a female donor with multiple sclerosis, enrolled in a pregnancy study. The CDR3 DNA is TGTGCCAGCACTCTATTAGGAACTAGCGGGAGTCAAGGCGAGCAGTACTTC. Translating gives CASTLLGTSGSQGEQYF. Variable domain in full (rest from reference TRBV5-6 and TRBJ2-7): DAGVTQSPTHLIKTRGQQVTLRCSPKSGHDTVSWYQQALGQGPQFIFQYYEEEERQRGNFPDRFSGHQFPNYSSELNVNALLLGDSALYLCASTLLGTSGSQGEQYFGPGTRLTVT.